Each of the 25 T cell receptor beta chains below was sequenced from the same sample in a study of blood T cell repertoires in COVID-19. The repertoire was sequenced with immunoSEQ multiplex PCR; TCRdb's copy has only in-frame clones and lacks some. Of about 80,000 clones in the sample, about four fifths were seen once. Sequencing was performed on peripheral blood. All receptors derive from a human donor in a cohort sampled during active COVID-19.

CDR3 loop: CASSQTGTGFTEAFF. The CDR3 nucleotides read TGTGCCAGCAGTCAAACCGGGACAGGGTTCACTGAAGCTTTCTTT. This chain connects TRBV6-5 to TRBJ1-1, with 9 bases that match TRBD1. The CDR3 runs to 15 residues. The germline gives CDR1 MNHEY, CDR2 SVGAGI. With 5 bases clipped from V and 4 bases from J, the junction kept 8 bases outside the gene matches.

The J gene is TRBJ1-6, the V gene TRBV4-1; no clear D. The V end was cut by 4 bases, the J end by 7 bases, with 8 bases between. The length of the CDR3 is 13 residues. Looked up from germline, CDR1 is MGHRA and CDR2 is YSYEKL. In DNA, the CDR3 is TGCGCCAGCAGCCCCCCACAGAATTCACCCCTCCACTTT. Amino acid sequence: CASSPPQNSPLHF.

This clone was observed a handful of times. The CDR3 region is CASSQDWGGYTDTQYF. The CDR3 bases are TGTGCCAGCAGCCAAGATTGGGGCGGCTACACAGATACGCAGTATTTT. The genes are TRBV3-1 (or the pseudogene TRBV3-2) and TRBJ2-3; D might be TRBD1 (5 bases). Germline V gene sequence: CDR1 LGHDT, CDR2 YNNKEL (reference sequence). Trimming shortened V by 0 bases and J by 2 bases, and 12 bases separated the two germline ends. There are 16 residues in the CDR3.

The V call is TRBV27, the J call TRBJ1-2; perhaps TRBD1 as D (5 bases). Germline V CDR1 and CDR2: MNHEY, SMNVEV (reference sequence). This CDR3 region has 15 residues. V was shortened by 0 bases and J by 6 bases, with 14 bases between the two germline ends. DNA of the CDR3: TGTGCCAGCAGTTTATCGGATGCAGGGACTCATGGCTACACCTTC. Protein: CASSLSDAGTHGYTF.

The chain recombines TRBV6-2 or TRBV6-3 with TRBJ2-1, with D possibly TRBD2 on 5 matching bases. The V gene lost 0 bases and the J gene lost 6 bases, with 15 bases spanning the gap. This CDR3 is 16 amino acids long. CDR1 and CDR2 from the germline V gene are MNHEY and SVGEGT. Here the CDR3 DNA reads TGTGCCAGCAGTTACTCGAGGGAATACGCCCTCAATGAGCAGTTCTTC. It yields the protein CASSYSREYALNEQFF.

The rearrangement uses TRBV24-1 and TRBJ2-2; 11 bases line up with TRBD1. V was clipped by 4 bases and J by 7 bases; unmatched bases: 7. Germline CDR1 reads KGHDR; CDR2 reads SFDVKD. CDR3 size: 16 residues. CDR3: CATSEPGQGANGELFF. The CDR3 nucleotides read TGTGCCACCAGTGAGCCCGGACAGGGGGCCAACGGGGAGCTGTTTTTT.

The chain is built from TRBV6-4 and TRBJ1-6, with 10 nucleotides matching TRBD1. Losses at the gene ends were 3 bases for V and 7 bases for J; bases not matched to a gene: 0. CDR3 length: 14 amino acids. The V gene's germline CDR1 is MRHNA and CDR2 SNTAGT. CDR3 in amino acids: CASSEGQGNSPLHF. The CDR3 coding sequence is TGTGCCAGCAGTGAGGGACAGGGGAATTCACCCCTCCACTTT.

The rearrangement joins TRBV24-1 to TRBJ2-1, with D tentatively TRBD2 (5 bases). The CDR3 runs to 16 residues. Germline assignment: CDR1 KGHDR and CDR2 SFDVKD. Trimming removed 2 bases at V and 0 bases at J, with 10 bases between. This CDR3 is CATSDSDFLSYNEQFF. The DNA of the CDR3 is TGTGCCACCAGTGATTCGGACTTCCTCTCCTACAATGAGCAGTTCTTC.

The chain recombines TRBV5-5 with TRBJ2-7; 11 bases are shared with TRBD1. With V trimmed by 0 bases and J by 3 bases, 11 bases remained unmatched. Per germline, CDR1 SGHKS and CDR2 YYEKEE (reference sequence). The CDR3 is made up of 18 amino acids. This CDR3 reads CASSLGAWTGGDVYEQYF. The CDR3 coding sequence is TGTGCCAGCAGCTTGGGGGCATGGACAGGGGGCGATGTCTACGAGCAGTACTTC.

The chain couples TRBV7-9 to TRBJ1-1, with D tentatively TRBD1 (6 bases). Germline CDR1 is SEHNR and CDR2 is FQNEAQ (reference sequence). The CDR3 runs to 14 residues. Trimming cost V 5 bases and J 1 base, with 11 bases left between them. Written as DNA, the CDR3 is TGTGCCAGCAGCCTGGGACAACGGAACACTGAAGCTTTCTTT. Its translation is CASSLGQRNTEAFF.

This rearrangement joins TRBV7-9 to TRBJ1-3, with D perhaps matching TRBD1 (5 bases). Trimming took 0 bases from V and 4 from J, leaving 10 bases between them. This CDR3 is 15 amino acids long. CDR1 and CDR2 from the germline V gene are SEHNR and FQNEAQ (reference sequence). For the CDR3, the DNA is TGTGCCAGCAGCTTAGCCCAGGGTGCCGGAAACACCATATATTTT. This translates into CASSLAQGAGNTIYF.

The rearrangement uses TRBV24-1 and TRBJ1-1; D may be TRBD1 (6 bases). Trimming removed 4 bases at V and 1 base at J, with 15 bases between. CDR1 and CDR2 (germline): KGHDR, SFDVKD. The CDR3 runs to 16 residues. The CDR3, as DNA: TGTGCCACCAGTGAGTCGACCGGGACACAGAACACTGAAGCTTTCTTT. It is translated as CATSESTGTQNTEAFF.

The chain uses TRBV11-2 and TRBJ2-1; the D is unclear. V was pared by 5 bases and J by 0 bases, with 20 bases between. The germline CDR1 and CDR2 sequences are SGHAT and FQNNGV. This CDR3 spans 18 amino acids. The DNA of the CDR3 is TGTGCCAGCAGCCCCCCAACCGCACTACCCAGCTCCTACAATGAGCAGTTCTTC. As protein: CASSPPTALPSSYNEQFF.

The chain employs TRBV28 and TRBJ1-3; unclear D gene. CDR1 and CDR2 from the germline V gene are MDHEN and SYDVKM. The CDR3 sequence is 15 residues long. V shed 6 bases and J shed 0 bases, with 12 bases lying between them. The CDR3 region has the DNA TGTGCCAGCAGCGGAGCCGACCTCTCTGGAAACACCATATATTTT. This translates into CASSGADLSGNTIYF.

The V call is TRBV27, the J call TRBJ1-1; 10 bases agree with TRBD1. V trimming: 1 base; J trimming: 11 bases; junction bases outside the gene matches: 7. Germline V gene sequence: CDR1 MNHEY, CDR2 SMNVEV (reference sequence). This CDR3 has 14 residues. The CDR3 sequence is CASSLLGTGEGAFF. The CDR3 DNA sequence: TGTGCCAGCAGTTTATTAGGGACAGGGGAGGGGGCTTTCTTT.

This chain connects TRBV6-5 to TRBJ2-7; tentatively, D is TRBD2 (6 bases). CDR1 MNHEY and CDR2 SVGAGI come from the germline V gene. V lost 9 bases and J 1 base, leaving 13 bases between the germline ends. The CDR3 extends over 13 amino acids. The CDR3 DNA is TGTGCCAGTAGGGACGGGACTTCCTACGAGCAGTACTTC. It translates to CASRDGTSYEQYF.

The genes are TRBV5-1 and TRBJ2-4; 8 bases match TRBD2. The J segment lost 1 base and the V segment lost 0 bases, leaving 6 bases of the junction unmatched. The CDR3 length is 17 residues. Germline V lookup: CDR1 SGHRS, CDR2 YFSETQ. The CDR3 DNA sequence: TGCGCCAGCAGCTTGGGCCAGCGGGAGCTCGCCAAAAACATTCAGTACTTC. It encodes CASSLGQRELAKNIQYF.

This clone has just a few counts. The J gene is TRBJ1-5, the V gene TRBV27, with TRBD1 identical over 8 bases. This CDR3 contains 16 residues. CDR1 and CDR2 (germline): MNHEY, SMNVEV (reference sequence). V lost 3 bases and J lost 6; bases outside the gene matches: 10. CDR3 nucleotide sequence: TGTGCCAGCAGTTTTGGGGACAGGACGGCGGGTCAGCCCCAGCATTTT. It translates to CASSFGDRTAGQPQHF.

V usage is TRBV6-5 and J usage is TRBJ2-5; a weak D match, TRBD2 (6 bases). The CDR3 has 13 amino acids. V lost 7 bases and J lost 4, with 13 bases in between. Germline CDR1 reads MNHEY; CDR2 reads SVGAGI. The CDR3 spells CASNRGEVETQYF. Here the CDR3 DNA reads TGTGCCAGCAATCGAGGGGAGGTAGAGACCCAGTACTTC.

The chain combines TRBV5-4 with TRBJ1-2, with D unclear. CDR3 length equals 13 residues. Germline CDR1 SGHNT, CDR2 YYREEE (reference sequence). V shed 0 bases and J shed 8 bases, with 11 bases lying between them. CDR3 sequence reads: CASSLAGLGGYTF. The CDR3 DNA reads as TGTGCCAGCAGCTTGGCGGGATTGGGAGGCTACACCTTC.

The rearrangement links TRBV5-6 to TRBJ2-2; 10 bases are shared with TRBD2. Losses at the gene ends were 2 bases for V and 1 base for J; bases not matched to a gene: 2. CDR3 length: 16 residues. CDR1 and CDR2 (germline): SGHDT, YYEEEE. The CDR3 loop reads CASSFGLAENTGELFF. For the CDR3, the DNA is TGTGCCAGCAGCTTTGGACTAGCGGAGAACACCGGGGAGCTGTTTTTT.

The sample holds many counts of this clone. This chain joins TRBV27 and TRBJ1-1; D perhaps matches TRBD1 (6 bases). This CDR3 has 12 residues. Per germline, CDR1 MNHEY and CDR2 SMNVEV (reference sequence). Deletions cut 5 bases from V and 5 bases from J, with 9 bases between. The CDR3 DNA reads as TGTGCCAGCAGTCTACAGGGAACTGAAGCTTTCTTT. Its protein product is CASSLQGTEAFF.

The genes are TRBV2 and TRBJ1-4; D is possibly TRBD1 (5 bases). V lost 3 bases and J lost 0, with 11 bases in between. From germline, CDR1 is SNHLY and CDR2 FYNNEI. The CDR3 spans 16 residues. The CDR3 spells CASSDFPGATNEKLFF. The CDR3 nucleotides are TGTGCCAGCAGTGATTTTCCGGGGGCAACTAATGAAAAACTGTTTTTT.

V and J are TRBV5-1 and TRBJ1-1, with D hard to call. V lost 5 bases and J 6 bases, leaving 20 bases between the germline ends. The CDR3 covers 15 residues. Germline V lookup: CDR1 SGHRS, CDR2 YFSETQ. CDR3: CASRPNPTEESEAFF. The CDR3 nucleotides are TGCGCCAGCAGGCCGAACCCCACTGAGGAATCTGAAGCTTTCTTT.

This clone appeared a single time. V gene TRBV5-4 combines with J gene TRBJ2-2, with D possibly matching TRBD2 (7 bases). CDR1 is SGHNT, CDR2 YYREEE, per germline (reference sequence). The CDR3 covers 16 residues. V was clipped by 4 bases and J by 5 bases, with 18 bases between them. CDR3 in amino acids: CASSPSDGGRTGELFF. Written as DNA, the CDR3 is TGTGCCAGCAGCCCCTCAGACGGGGGGCGTACCGGGGAGCTGTTTTTT.